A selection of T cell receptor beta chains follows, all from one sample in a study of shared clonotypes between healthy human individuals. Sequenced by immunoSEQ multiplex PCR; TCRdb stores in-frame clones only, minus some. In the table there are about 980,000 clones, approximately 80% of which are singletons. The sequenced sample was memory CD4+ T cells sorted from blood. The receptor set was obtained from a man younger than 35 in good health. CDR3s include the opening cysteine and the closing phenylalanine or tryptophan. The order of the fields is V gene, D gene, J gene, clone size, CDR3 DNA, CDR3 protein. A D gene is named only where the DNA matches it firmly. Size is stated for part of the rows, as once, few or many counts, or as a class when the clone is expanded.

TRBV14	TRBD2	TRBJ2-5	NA	TGTGCCAGCAGCCTTTGGCCAGCGGGGGGGCGAGAGACCCAGTACTTC	CASSLWPAGGRETQYF
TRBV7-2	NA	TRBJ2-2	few	TGTGCCAGCAGCAAGAACGGATACAGCACCGGGGAGCTGTTTTTT	CASSKNGYSTGELFF
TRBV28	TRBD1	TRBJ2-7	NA	TGTGCCAGCAGTTCTCCAGGGGGCTCCTACGAGCAGTACTTC	CASSSPGGSYEQYF
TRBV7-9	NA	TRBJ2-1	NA	TGTGCCAGCAGCTTGGGGTCAGGGTACAATGAGCAGTTCTTC	CASSLGSGYNEQFF
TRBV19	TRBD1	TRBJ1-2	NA	TGTGCCAGTGCGGACAGGGTGAACTATGGCTACACCTTC	CASADRVNYGYTF
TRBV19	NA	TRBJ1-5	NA	TGTGCCAGTAGAGTAGGAAGCGTCCAGCCCCAGCATTTT	CASRVGSVQPQHF
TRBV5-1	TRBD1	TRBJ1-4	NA	TGCGCCAGCAGCCGACAGGGACGAGGAGAAAAACTGTTTTTT	CASSRQGRGEKLFF
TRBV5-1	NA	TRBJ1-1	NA	TGCGCCAGCAGACCCCAAAAACCGCAGGGAATCCGCACTGAAGCTTTCTTT	CASRPQKPQGIRTEAFF
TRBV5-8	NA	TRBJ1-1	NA	TGTGCCAGCAGCTTGTGGAAAGCGAAGAACACTGAAGCTTTCTTT	CASSLWKAKNTEAFF
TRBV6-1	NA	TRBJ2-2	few	TGTGCCACCCGTGTCTCGACGAACACCGGGGAGCTGTTTTTT	CATRVSTNTGELFF
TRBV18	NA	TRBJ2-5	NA	TGTGCCAGCTCACAAAACCAGGGAGAGACCCAGTACTTC	CASSQNQGETQYF
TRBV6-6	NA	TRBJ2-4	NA	TGTGCCAGCAGCTCACTTCCACAGTCGGGGAACATTCAGTACTTC	CASSSLPQSGNIQYF
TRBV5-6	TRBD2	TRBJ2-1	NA	TGTGCCAGCAGCTTGGGTCTAGCGGATTACAATGAGCAGTTCTTC	CASSLGLADYNEQFF
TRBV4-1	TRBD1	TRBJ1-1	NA	TGCGCCAGCAGCCCGCTAGACAGGGCCGGGACTGAAGCTTTCTTT	CASSPLDRAGTEAFF
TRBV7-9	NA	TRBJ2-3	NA	TGTGCCAGCAGCGCCGGAAGCACAGATACGCAGTATTTT	CASSAGSTDTQYF
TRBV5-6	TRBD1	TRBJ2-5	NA	TGTGCCAGCAGTCGGACAGGGAGAGAGACCCAGTACTTC	CASSRTGRETQYF
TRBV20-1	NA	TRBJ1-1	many	TGCAGGGTTGAACAGGGTCCTGAAGCTTTCTTT	CRVEQGPEAFF
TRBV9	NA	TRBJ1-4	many	TGTGCCAGCAGCCGAGGCGGAGCCGAAAAACTGTTTTTT	CASSRGGAEKLFF
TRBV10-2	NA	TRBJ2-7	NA	TGCGCCAGCAGTCCGGACTACCCTCAGAGCGAGCAGTACTTC	CASSPDYPQSEQYF
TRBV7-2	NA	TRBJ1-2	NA	TGTGCCAGCAGCGAGGTGGGGGCGGCTACGAGCTACACCTTC	CASSEVGAATSYTF
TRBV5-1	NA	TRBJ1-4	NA	TGCGCCAGCAGCGTTTGGGACGGCGGGAATGAAAAACTGTTTTTT	CASSVWDGGNEKLFF
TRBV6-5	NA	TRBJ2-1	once	TGTGCCAGCAGCCCCCGGGGTGTGAATGAGCAGTTCTTC	CASSPRGVNEQFF
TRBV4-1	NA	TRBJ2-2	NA	TGCGCCAGCAAACCGATGGGCACCGGGGAGCTGTTTTTT	CASKPMGTGELFF
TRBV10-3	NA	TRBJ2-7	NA	TGTGCCATCAGTGTGAGGGGGGACGGCTACGAGCAGTACTTC	CAISVRGDGYEQYF
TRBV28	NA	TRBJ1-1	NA	TGTGCCAGCAGTTTATTGCCCCGGGCAGGGCAGAACACTGAAGCTTTCTTT	CASSLLPRAGQNTEAFF
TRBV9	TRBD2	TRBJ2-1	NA	TGTGCCAGCAGCGTTAGCGGGAGTAACAATGAGCAGTTCTTC	CASSVSGSNNEQFF
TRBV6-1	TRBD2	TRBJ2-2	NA	TGTGCCAGCAGTGAAGTACCGCGGGAGGCCACCGGGGAGCTGTTTTTT	CASSEVPREATGELFF
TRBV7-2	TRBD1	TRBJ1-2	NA	TGTGCCAGCAGCTTACCGGGACAGGTTCGTCTGGGTGGCTACACCTTC	CASSLPGQVRLGGYTF
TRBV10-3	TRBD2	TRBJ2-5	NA	TGTGCCATCAGTGATATAGCGGGGGGGCTCGAGACCCAGTACTTC	CAISDIAGGLETQYF
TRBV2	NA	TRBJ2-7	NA	TGTGCCAGCAGGCCCGGGAGCGCCGGGTACGAGCAGTACTTC	CASRPGSAGYEQYF
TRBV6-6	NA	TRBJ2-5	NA	TGTGCCAGCAGTTACTCTTGGGAGACCCAGTACTTC	CASSYSWETQYF
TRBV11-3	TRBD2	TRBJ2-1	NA	TGTGCCAGCAGCTTAGTACTAGCGGACCCACAGGAGCAGTTCTTC	CASSLVLADPQEQFF
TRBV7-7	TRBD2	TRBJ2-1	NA	TGTGCTAGCAGTCTTAGCGGGAGGGAGTTCAATGAGCAGTTCTTC	CASSLSGREFNEQFF
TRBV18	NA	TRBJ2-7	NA	TGTGCCAGCTCCCCTGGAGCTTCCTACGAGCAGTACTTC	CASSPGASYEQYF
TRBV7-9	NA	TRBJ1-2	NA	TGTGCCAGCAGCTTAGACGCCGTTGCAGCGACGTATGGCTACACCTTC	CASSLDAVAATYGYTF
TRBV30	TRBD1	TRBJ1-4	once	TGTGCCTGGAGTGTAAGGGGGACAGGGGCTAAAAAACTGTTTTTT	CAWSVRGTGAKKLFF
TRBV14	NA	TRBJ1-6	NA	TGTGCCAGCAGCCACCACGCGGGGGCCAATTCACCCCTCCACTTT	CASSHHAGANSPLHF
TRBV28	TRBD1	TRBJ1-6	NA	TGTGCCAGCAGTTCGGGACAGGCCCGAAGGGATTCACCCCTCCACTTT	CASSSGQARRDSPLHF
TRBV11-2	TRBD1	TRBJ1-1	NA	TGTGCCAGCAGCCCTCGGACAGGGGGGAACACTGAAGCTTTCTTT	CASSPRTGGNTEAFF
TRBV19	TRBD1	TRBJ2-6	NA	TGTGCCAGTAGTATTTTGCAGGGGGCCTCTGGGGCCAACGTCCTGACTTTC	CASSILQGASGANVLTF